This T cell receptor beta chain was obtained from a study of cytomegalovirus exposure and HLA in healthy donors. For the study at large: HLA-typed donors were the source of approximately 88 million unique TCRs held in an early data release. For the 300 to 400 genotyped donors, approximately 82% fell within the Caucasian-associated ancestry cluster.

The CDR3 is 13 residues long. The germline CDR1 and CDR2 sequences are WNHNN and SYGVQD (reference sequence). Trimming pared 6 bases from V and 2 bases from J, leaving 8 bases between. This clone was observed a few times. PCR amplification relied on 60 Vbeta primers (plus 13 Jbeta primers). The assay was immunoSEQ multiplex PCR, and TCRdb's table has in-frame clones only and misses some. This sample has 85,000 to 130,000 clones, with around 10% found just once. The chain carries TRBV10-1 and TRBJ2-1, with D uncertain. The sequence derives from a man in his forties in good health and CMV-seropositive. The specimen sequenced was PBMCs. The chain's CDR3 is CASSQIPYNEQFF. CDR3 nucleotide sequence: TGCGCCAGCAGCCAGATACCCTACAATGAGCAGTTCTTC.